This TCR beta chain stems from a study of T-cell reconstitution after alpha-beta-depleted transplantation in children. Whole-study findings and limits: At around two months after transplant, the alpha-beta T cells were reportedly derived from several hundred expanded clones that came from non-depleted graft cells.

About this clonotype itself: Its specificity is not known.

There are 11 residues in the CDR3. The germline CDR1 and CDR2 sequences are MNHEY and SVGAGI. Trimming cost V 6 bases and J 6 bases, with 9 bases left between them. Unique molecular identifiers were incorporated during preparation of the TCRbeta library. TCRdb re-called the PCR reads with MiXCR, one entry per CDR3 protein. The table has fewer than 550,000 distinct CDR3 sequences, approximately 10% seen once; the top ten hold approximately 15%. This TCR was recovered from a female patient aged 2 to 10 who had a stem cell transplant for aplastic anemia, so the T cells may come from the graft donor. The rearrangement links TRBV6-5 to TRBJ2-7; D is ambiguous. Source: PBMCs, mostly from graft donor cells, taken 180 days after TCRalphabeta/CD19-depleted stem cell transplant. The CDR3 spells CASRLGPEQYF. The CDR3 DNA is TGTGCCAGCAGGCTCGGGCCCGAGCAGTACTTC.